Following are 13 T cell receptor beta chains from one sample sequenced in a study of cytomegalovirus exposure and HLA in healthy donors. The PCR made use of 60 Vbeta and 13 Jbeta primers. Here immunoSEQ multiplex PCR was the method, and the copy in TCRdb shows in-frame clones only, minus some. Of about 78,000 clones in the sample, 60% to 75% were seen once. The sequencing input was PBMCs. The receptors were sampled from a woman aged 35 to 49 in good health and CMV-seropositive.

This chain connects TRBV6-5 to TRBJ1-2, with D unresolved. CDR1 MNHEY and CDR2 SVGAGI come from the germline V gene. The CDR3 runs to 13 residues. V was trimmed by 2 bases and J by 7 bases, leaving 11 bases between them. CDR3 DNA sequence: TGTGCCAGCAGTTACGAGGGTTTTTCTGGCTACACCTTC. It codes for CASSYEGFSGYTF.

Only a few counts were recorded for this clone. The chain recombines TRBV18 with TRBJ2-2, with TRBD2 matching over 7 bases. The ends lost 4 bases at V and 5 bases at J; junction bases unmatched: 10. Germline-derived CDR1 and CDR2 are KGHSH and LQKENI. The CDR3 spans 16 residues. The CDR3 sequence is CASSLHVLAETGELFF. In nucleotides, the CDR3 is TGTGCCAGCTCACTGCATGTCCTAGCGGAGACCGGGGAGCTGTTTTTT. The full variable domain, with the rest looked up from reference TRBV18 and TRBJ2-2, is NAGVMQNPRHLVRRRGQEARLRCSPMKGHSHVYWYRQLPEEGLKFMVYLQKENIIDESGMPKERFSAEFPKEGPSILRIQQVVRGDSAAYFCASSLHVLAETGELFFGEGSRLTVL.

J is TRBJ1-1 and V is TRBV30; no reliable D call. CDR1 is GTSNPN and CDR2 is SVGIG in the germline V gene (reference sequence). Trimming pared 6 bases from V and 0 bases from J, leaving 11 bases between. The CDR3 covers 13 residues. This chain's CDR3 is CACGLMMNTEAFF. CDR3 DNA sequence: TGTGCCTGCGGTTTGATGATGAACACTGAAGCTTTCTTT.

This clone was seen a handful of times. Here the CDR3 reads CASSTGTPNTEAFF. Written as DNA, the CDR3 is TGTGCCAGCAGCACCGGGACACCGAACACTGAAGCTTTCTTT. V is TRBV7-9 and J is TRBJ1-1; tentative D call: TRBD1 (6 bases). The V gene lost 5 bases and the J gene lost 1 base, with 11 bases spanning the gap. Germline V gene sequence: CDR1 SEHNR, CDR2 FQNEAQ (reference sequence). The length of the CDR3 is 14 residues.

This clone has a handful of counts. J is TRBJ2-1 and V is TRBV29-1; the match to TRBD2 covers 8 bases. The length of the CDR3 is 14 residues. Germline lookup yields CDR1 SQVTM and CDR2 ANQGSEA. With 6 bases clipped from V and 1 base from J, the junction kept 5 bases outside the gene matches. The CDR3 loop is CSVPGGVSYNEQFF. CDR3 nucleotides: TGCAGCGTCCCGGGAGGGGTTTCCTACAATGAGCAGTTCTTC.

J is TRBJ2-5 and V is TRBV2, with a possible D match to TRBD1 (5 bases). Germline-derived CDR1 and CDR2 are SNHLY and FYNNEI. V was shortened by 4 bases and J by 3 bases, with 12 bases between the two germline ends. The CDR3 is 14 residues long. CDR3 in DNA: TGTGCCAGCAGTGTCACCCAGGGTAAAGAGACCCAGTACTTC. The encoded protein is CASSVTQGKETQYF.

The table lists this clone with a few counts. The chain combines TRBV10-1 with TRBJ2-7; no clear D gene. CDR1 WNHNN and CDR2 SYGVQD come from the germline V gene (reference sequence). This CDR3 region has 14 residues. Trimming removed 1 base at V and 0 bases at J, with 7 bases between. CDR3: CASSEFANSYEQYF. The CDR3 DNA follows: TGCGCCAGCAGTGAGTTTGCGAACTCCTACGAGCAGTACTTC.

This chain joins TRBV5-1 and TRBJ1-3; D possibly corresponds to TRBD1 (5 bases). V dropped 4 bases and J dropped 3 bases, with 11 bases sitting between them. The CDR3 spans 14 residues. Per the germline V gene, CDR1 is SGHRS and CDR2 is YFSETQ. The CDR3 loop is CASSETEGGNTIYF. In nucleotides, the CDR3 is TGCGCCAGCAGCGAGACAGAAGGTGGAAACACCATATATTTT. The full variable domain, with the rest looked up from reference TRBV5-1 and TRBJ1-3, is KAGVTQTPRYLIKTRGQQVTLSCSPISGHRSVSWYQQTPGQGLQFLFEYFSETQRNKGNFPGRFSGRQFSNSRSEMNVSTLELGDSALYLCASSETEGGNTIYFGEGSWLTVV.

The chain links TRBV30 to TRBJ2-5; TRBD1 agrees at 9 bases. Judging by the DNA end, TRBJ2-7 fits better; the J call may be wrong. CDR1 and CDR2 (germline): GTSNPN, SVGIG (reference sequence). CDR3 size: 14 residues. This CDR3 is CAWSATGQGYEQYF. The CDR3 DNA follows: TGTGCCTGGAGTGCTACGGGACAGGGCTACGAGCAGTACTTC.

This chain links TRBV28 with TRBJ1-4; 9 positions match TRBD1. This CDR3 has 14 amino acids. Germline trimming cut 5 bases from V and 8 bases from J; bases unmatched to any gene: 6. Germline V gives CDR1 MDHEN, CDR2 SYDVKM. The CDR3 bases are TGTGCCAGCAGTATGGACAGGGGAGGGGAAAAACTGTTTTTT. Translated, it gives CASSMDRGGEKLFF.

This clone was found a few times. Other DNA sequences from this sample encode an identical CDR3 as well. The genes are TRBV7-2 and TRBJ2-7; D remains unclear. Germline-derived CDR1 and CDR2 are SGHTA and FQGNSA. V gave up 5 bases and J gave up 0 bases, with 5 bases separating them. CDR3 length: 12 amino acids. CDR3 in amino acids: CASSPSSYEQYF. The CDR3 bases are TGTGCCAGCAGCCCGAGCTCCTACGAGCAGTACTTC. Drawing the rest from reference TRBV7-2 and TRBJ2-7, the complete variable domain is GAGVSQSPSNKVTEKGKDVELRCDPISGHTALYWYRQSLGQGLEFLIYFQGNSAPDKSGLPSDRFSAERTGGSVSTLTIQRTQQEDSAVYLCASSPSSYEQYFGPGTRLTVT.

This clone was detected a few times. The chain carries TRBV4-3 and TRBJ2-4, with D perhaps TRBD2 (5 bases). Germline CDR1 reads LGHNA; CDR2 reads YSLEER. The CDR3 runs to 17 residues. V dropped 3 bases and J dropped 0 bases, with 15 bases sitting between them. CDR3 nucleotide sequence: TGCGCCAGCAGCCAGGAGAGGGATTCAGGAGCCAAAAACATTCAGTACTTC. Encoded protein: CASSQERDSGAKNIQYF.

The chain couples TRBV7-8 to TRBJ2-1; 8 bases match TRBD2. The germline V gene encodes CDR1 SGHVS and CDR2 FQNEAQ. V shed 4 bases and J 10 bases; nucleotides not matched to a gene: 12. The CDR3 loop spans 15 amino acids. CDR3 in amino acids: CASSSPAGAPKEQFF. The CDR3 nucleotides read TGTGCCAGCAGCTCACCAGCGGGAGCTCCTAAGGAGCAGTTCTTC.